Listed below are T cell receptor beta chains from one sample, sequenced in a study of cytomegalovirus exposure and HLA in healthy donors. Libraries were prepared by immunoSEQ multiplex PCR; TCRdb keeps only in-frame clonotypes and omits some of them. The sample lists about 120,000 clones, approximately 74% occurring once. The source material was PBMCs. The receptors here all came from a male donor in good health and CMV-seronegative. CDR3s include the opening cysteine and the closing phenylalanine or tryptophan. D genes are given only for firm matches. Size values are once, few and many counts, or a class for expanded clones, and some rows have none.

>TRBV7-3|TRBD1|TRBJ1-2|.
CASSPGTDSGYGYTF
TGTGCCAGCAGCCCCGGGACAGACAGCGGCTATGGCTACACCTTC
>TRBV7-3|TRBD1|TRBJ2-3|.
CASSLGQGFTDTQYF
TGTGCCAGCAGCTTAGGACAGGGATTCACAGATACGCAGTATTTT
>TRBV5-4|.|TRBJ1-2|.
CASSLVAGYGYTF
TGTGCCAGCAGCTTGGTGGCAGGCTATGGCTACACCTTC
>TRBV7-2|TRBD1|TRBJ2-7|.
CASSLALKKTGGLSHEQYF
TGTGCCAGCAGCTTAGCGCTAAAGAAAACAGGGGGCCTGTCCCACGAGCAGTACTTC
>TRBV28|TRBD2|TRBJ2-1|.
CASSALAGRDNEQFF
TGTGCCAGCAGTGCACTAGCGGGAAGAGACAATGAGCAGTTCTTC
>TRBV21-1|.|TRBJ1-2|.
CASSSFPAGLNYGYTF
TGTGCCAGCAGCAGTTTCCCGGCGGGACTAAACTATGGCTACACCTTC
>TRBV10-3|TRBD2|TRBJ2-7|.
CAVSGRGDYEQYF
TGTGCCGTTAGCGGGAGGGGGGACTACGAGCAGTACTTC
>TRBV19|TRBD1|TRBJ1-2|.
CASSTTGRFYGYTF
TGTGCCAGTAGTACGACAGGGAGGTTCTATGGCTACACCTTC
>TRBV30|.|TRBJ1-1|.
CAWSTEADTEAFF
TGTGCCTGGAGTACCGAAGCTGACACTGAAGCTTTCTTT
>TRBV11-1|TRBD1|TRBJ2-6|few
CASSTVGDRHSGANVLTF
TGTGCCAGCAGCACGGTGGGGGACAGGCACTCTGGGGCCAACGTCCTGACTTTC
>TRBV27|TRBD1|TRBJ1-1|.
CASSRDRVNTEAFF
TGTGCCAGCAGTCGGGACAGGGTGAACACTGAAGCTTTCTTT
>TRBV11-1|TRBD2|TRBJ2-7|.
CASSFSPGLAGVSSYEQYF
TGTGCCAGCAGCTTTAGCCCGGGACTAGCGGGAGTCTCCTCCTACGAGCAGTACTTC
>TRBV5-1|.|TRBJ2-1|few
CASSLGAGPSSYNEQFF
TGCGCCAGCAGCTTGGGAGCGGGCCCGAGCTCCTACAATGAGCAGTTCTTC
>TRBV10-3|TRBD2|TRBJ2-2|.
CAISEPPTSGSNTGELFF
TGTGCCATCAGTGAGCCGCCGACTAGCGGGTCGAACACCGGGGAGCTGTTTTTT
>TRBV2|.|TRBJ1-2|.
CASIWGQEYGYTF
TGTGCCAGCATATGGGGGCAGGAATATGGCTACACCTTC
>TRBV27|TRBD1|TRBJ1-1|once
CASSRIGTEAEAFF
TGTGCCAGCAGTAGGATTGGGACAGAGGCTGAAGCTTTCTTT
>TRBV7-9|.|TRBJ1-1|.
CASSTDMNTEAFF
TGTGCCAGCAGCACGGACATGAACACTGAAGCTTTCTTT
>TRBV5-1|.|TRBJ2-1|.
CASSLIAAGGEFF
TGCGCCAGCAGCTTAATAGCGGCCGGAGGGGAGTTCTTC
>TRBV19|.|TRBJ1-1|few
CASSIRGRNTEAFF
TGTGCCAGTAGTATTCGGGGAAGGAACACTGAAGCTTTCTTT
>TRBV6-1|.|TRBJ1-4|.
CASSEAGRTTNEKLFF
TGTGCCAGCAGTGAAGCGGGGCGCACAACTAATGAAAAACTGTTTTTT
>TRBV29-1|TRBD1|TRBJ1-1|.
CSVDPGGRTEAFF
TGCAGCGTAGATCCAGGGGGAAGGACTGAAGCTTTCTTT
>TRBV4-2|.|TRBJ2-1|.
CASSQVGGASYNEQFF
TGTGCCAGCAGCCAAGTAGGGGGGGCCAGTTACAATGAGCAGTTCTTC
>TRBV7-9|.|TRBJ1-1|.
CASSLGGGTEAFF
TGTGCCAGCAGCCTTGGGGGGGGCACTGAAGCTTTCTTT
>TRBV5-5|.|TRBJ2-2|.
CASSLNRVGGELFF
TGTGCCAGCAGCTTGAACAGGGTGGGGGGGGAGCTGTTTTTT
>TRBV7-9|TRBD2|TRBJ2-7|once
CASNHGGAYEQYF
TGTGCCAGCAACCATGGGGGGGCCTACGAGCAGTACTTC
>TRBV19|.|TRBJ1-3|once
CASSHRRSSGNTIYF
TGTGCCAGTAGCCACAGAAGAAGCTCTGGAAACACCATATATTTT
>TRBV28|.|TRBJ1-2|.
CASSLNRVYGYTF
TGTGCCAGCAGTTTAAACAGGGTCTATGGCTACACCTTC
>TRBV9|.|TRBJ1-4|.
CASSLRGDRKEKLFF
TGTGCCAGCAGCCTCCGGGGAGACAGGAAAGAAAAACTGTTTTTT
>TRBV7-2|TRBD2|TRBJ2-1|once
CASRLAGGSAPEQFF
TGTGCCAGCAGACTAGCGGGAGGGTCAGCTCCTGAGCAGTTCTTC
>TRBV7-2|TRBD2|TRBJ2-7|once
CASSLAITSELYEQYF
TGTGCCAGCAGCTTAGCGATCACTAGCGAGCTATACGAGCAGTACTTC
>TRBV4-3|TRBD1|TRBJ2-6|.
CASSQESAGGRPGANVLTF
TGCGCCAGCAGCCAAGAATCGGCAGGGGGAAGGCCTGGGGCCAACGTCCTGACTTTC
>TRBV11-3|TRBD2|TRBJ2-2|once
CASSSSGGTGELFF
TGTGCCAGCTCCTCCTCGGGAGGCACCGGGGAGCTGTTTTTT
>TRBV9|.|TRBJ2-7|once
CASSLNPSYEQYF
TGTGCCAGCAGCCTCAATCCCAGCTACGAGCAGTACTTC
>TRBV7-7|.|TRBJ2-7|.
CASSPGPPGGAYEQYF
TGTGCTAGCAGCCCCGGTCCCCCAGGCGGGGCCTACGAGCAGTACTTC
>TRBV5-1|.|TRBJ2-4|.
CASSPEASKNIQYF
TGCGCCAGCAGCCCCGAGGCGTCCAAAAACATTCAGTACTTC
>TRBV7-6|TRBD1|TRBJ2-3|.
CASSAGTGVPDTQYF
TGTGCCAGCAGCGCCGGGACAGGGGTCCCAGATACGCAGTATTTT
>TRBV28|TRBD2|TRBJ2-3|.
CASSPVYASGDLTDTQYF
TGTGCCAGCAGCCCCGTTTATGCTAGCGGGGACCTCACAGATACGCAGTATTTT
>TRBV6-5|TRBD2|TRBJ2-3|.
CASSSGLGVGDTQYF
TGTGCCAGCAGTTCGGGACTAGGAGTAGGTGATACGCAGTATTTT
>TRBV4-2|TRBD2|TRBJ2-7|.
CASSPLAGGYEQYF
TGTGCCAGCAGCCCTCTGGCGGGAGGGTACGAGCAGTACTTC
>TRBV6-6|.|TRBJ2-2|once
CASSTGQNTGELFF
TGTGCCAGCAGTACAGGACAGAACACCGGGGAGCTGTTTTTT
>TRBV11-2|TRBD2|TRBJ2-3|.
CASSFLLRLAGGVDTQYF
TGTGCCAGCAGCTTTCTTCTCAGACTAGCGGGAGGTGTCGATACGCAGTATTTT
>TRBV7-2|TRBD1|TRBJ2-5|.
CASSLGSDRAQTQYF
TGTGCCAGCAGCTTAGGATCGGACAGGGCCCAGACCCAGTACTTC
>TRBV6-5|TRBD1|TRBJ1-1|.
CASRDRSYTEAFF
TGTGCCAGCAGGGACAGGTCTTACACTGAAGCTTTCTTT
>TRBV28|.|TRBJ1-2|.
CALGSSYGYTF
TGTGCCTTGGGGAGCTCCTATGGCTACACCTTC
>TRBV11-2|TRBD1|TRBJ1-1|once
CASSLEVRQGAPSGTEAFF
TGTGCCAGCAGCTTAGAGGTAAGACAGGGGGCTCCTTCGGGGACTGAAGCTTTCTTT
>TRBV6-6|.|TRBJ2-7|once
CASSYSEGVYEQYF
TGTGCCAGCAGTTACTCGGAAGGAGTTTACGAGCAGTACTTC
>TRBV19|TRBD2|TRBJ2-1|.
CASSIGGAGGLYNEQFF
TGTGCCAGTAGTATAGGTGGGGCGGGAGGTCTCTACAATGAGCAGTTCTTC
>TRBV19|TRBD1|TRBJ2-3|.
CASSISGGADTQYF
TGTGCCAGTAGTATATCAGGGGGCGCAGATACGCAGTATTTT
>TRBV6-6|TRBD1|TRBJ2-3|.
CASSYPGQGKTDTQYF
TGTGCCAGCAGTTACCCGGGACAGGGGAAGACAGATACGCAGTATTTT
>TRBV6-6|TRBD1|TRBJ2-7|.
CASTTPGQRPHEQYF
TGTGCCAGCACCACCCCGGGACAGAGGCCGCACGAGCAGTACTTC
>TRBV19|TRBD2|TRBJ2-1|.
CASSSLAGRGNEQFF
TGTGCCAGTAGTTCGTTAGCGGGGAGAGGGAATGAGCAGTTCTTC
>TRBV5-1|.|TRBJ2-5|.
CASSRLGREQETQYF
TGCGCCAGCAGCAGACTAGGTCGAGAACAAGAGACCCAGTACTTC
>TRBV10-3|.|TRBJ2-2|.
CAITEGQGFSGELFF
TGTGCCATCACCGAGGGGCAGGGGTTTTCCGGGGAGCTGTTTTTT
>TRBV6-5|TRBD2|TRBJ2-1|.
CASSYPGTRDEQFF
TGTGCCAGCAGTTACCCCGGGACTAGGGATGAGCAGTTCTTC
>TRBV7-9|TRBD2|TRBJ2-3|.
CASSLGLEKVHF
TGTGCCAGCAGCCTCGGACTAGAGAAGGTGCATTTT
>TRBV6-4|TRBD1|TRBJ1-1|.
CASSPTGMNTEAFF
TGTGCCAGCAGTCCGACAGGGATGAACACTGAAGCTTTCTTT
>TRBV7-2|TRBD1|TRBJ2-1|.
CASSSPTGYVNEQFF
TGTGCCAGCAGCTCTCCGACAGGGTATGTTAATGAGCAGTTCTTC
>TRBV29-1|TRBD1|TRBJ1-2|.
CSVGTGVSGYTF
TGCAGCGTAGGGACAGGGGTCTCTGGCTACACCTTC
>TRBV5-1|TRBD1|TRBJ2-5|.
CASGPWAGGSETQYF
TGCGCCAGCGGCCCCTGGGCAGGGGGCTCGGAGACCCAGTACTTC